Listed below are T cell receptor beta chains from one sample, sequenced in a study of T cell clusters in autoimmune cytopenias. No DNA is given; TCRdb re-called the multiplex PCR reads and lists each CDR3 protein once. With about 12,000 distinct CDR3 sequences in the sample, the ten largest clones hold 23%. The same data also contributed to another study, on T cell repertoires in aging, cancer and after chemotherapy.

The sequenced material came from peripheral blood. The receptors stem from a human donor in good health. The CDR3 runs from the conserved cysteine through the conserved F or W. Expanded clones are given a class, and other clones once, few, many or no size at all.

CDR3,V,J,size,length
CASSNWGQGNQPQHF,TRBV7-9,TRBJ1-5,NA,15
CASSIGQVIHNEQFF,TRBV19,TRBJ2-1,NA,15
CASSIGAGPRADTQYF,TRBV19,TRBJ2-3,medium-sized,16
CSVGGQGISSTNEKLFF,TRBV29-1,TRBJ1-4,NA,17
CASCSSPASTDTQYF,TRBV6-5,TRBJ2-3,NA,15
CASSFAGPNEQFF,TRBV5-6,TRBJ2-1,NA,13
CASRTDYYEQYF,TRBV6-1,TRBJ2-7,NA,12
CAWSTGSPGNTIYF,TRBV30,TRBJ1-3,NA,14
CASSTTFMGYQPQHF,TRBV6-2/TRBV6-3,TRBJ1-5,NA,15
CASSPSQGQLAYEQYF,TRBV18,TRBJ2-7,NA,16
CASARGGHNEQFF,TRBV27,TRBJ2-1,NA,13
CAGGKGGQPQHF,TRBV19,TRBJ1-5,NA,12
CASSYGGRGLSDTQYF,TRBV6-5,TRBJ2-3,NA,16
CASRRDSPNSPLHF,TRBV6-5,TRBJ1-6,NA,14
CASSMRQTNTEAFF,TRBV19,TRBJ1-1,NA,14
CASSPAPGDTGELFF,TRBV13,TRBJ2-2,NA,15
CASSTTGSPSGDQETQYF,TRBV6-6,TRBJ2-5,NA,18
CASSGRGEQYF,TRBV12-3/TRBV12-4,TRBJ2-7,NA,11
CSVASDTSLREQYF,TRBV29-1,TRBJ2-7,medium-sized,14
CASRRLAGTGELFF,TRBV12-3/TRBV12-4,TRBJ2-2,NA,14
CASHGVGQETQYF,TRBV27,TRBJ2-5,NA,13
CASSPSGGEGETQYF,TRBV11-3,TRBJ2-5,NA,15
CASSLLAGLETQYF,TRBV12-3/TRBV12-4,TRBJ2-5,NA,14
CASSESDWKLFF,TRBV6-1,TRBJ1-4,NA,12
CASSDRGSNEQFF,TRBV19,TRBJ2-1,NA,13
CASSHEQGLGLFF,TRBV11-3,TRBJ2-2,medium-sized,13
CATQRGSGGDNEQFF,TRBV10-3,TRBJ2-1,NA,15
CDSSQVLGDTEAFF,TRBV4-3,TRBJ1-1,NA,14
CASSQKMAGDQETQYF,TRBV6-6,TRBJ2-5,NA,16
CATSTGQGYYF,TRBV15,TRBJ2-3,medium-sized,11
CASREGAAGTEAFF,TRBV5-4,TRBJ1-1,NA,14
CASKSGGTQRSEQFF,TRBV5-1,TRBJ2-1,NA,15